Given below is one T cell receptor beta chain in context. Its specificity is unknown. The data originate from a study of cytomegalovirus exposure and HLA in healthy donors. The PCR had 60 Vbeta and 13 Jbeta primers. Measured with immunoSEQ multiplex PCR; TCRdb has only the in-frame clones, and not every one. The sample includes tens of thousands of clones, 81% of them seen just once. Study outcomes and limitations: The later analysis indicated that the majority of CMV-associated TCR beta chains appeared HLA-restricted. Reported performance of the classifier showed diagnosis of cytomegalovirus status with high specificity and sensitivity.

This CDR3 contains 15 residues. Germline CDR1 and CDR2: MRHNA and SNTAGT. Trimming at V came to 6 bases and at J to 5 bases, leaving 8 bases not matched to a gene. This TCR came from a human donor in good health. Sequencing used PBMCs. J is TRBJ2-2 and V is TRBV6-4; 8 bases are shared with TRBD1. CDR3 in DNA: TGTGCCAGCAGCCCCGGGACAGGCGGAACCGGGGAGCTGTTTTTT. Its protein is CASSPGTGGTGELFF.